A single sample is the source of the 11 T cell receptor beta chains below, sequenced in a study of T cell changes during pregnancy in multiple sclerosis. Only in-frame clones appear in the TCRdb table, and some are missing; sequencing was by immunoSEQ multiplex PCR. The sample consists of 30,000 to 40,000 clones, approximately 89% of them appearing once. The sample was CD4+ T cells from peripheral blood mononuclear cells, taken after pregnancy. The receptors come from a female donor in good health, enrolled as a control in a pregnancy study.

By sample share, this clone is medium-sized. This chain uses TRBV7-3 with TRBJ2-1; 9 bases map to TRBD2. Losses at the gene ends were 1 base for V and 6 bases for J; bases not matched to a gene: 1. CDR3 length: 14 residues. In germline, CDR1 is SGHTA, CDR2 FQGTGA. The CDR3, as DNA: TGTGCCAGCAGCTTAAGCGGGGGGGCCAATGAGCAGTTCTTC. This gives the protein CASSLSGGANEQFF.

The V gene is TRBV7-8, the J gene TRBJ2-1; 8 nucleotides match TRBD2. CDR3 length equals 17 residues. V was clipped by 1 base and J by 6 bases; unmatched bases: 11. The germline CDR1 and CDR2 sequences are SGHVS and FQNEAQ. The chain's CDR3 is CASSLGGAGGDFNEQFF. CDR3 DNA sequence: TGTGCCAGCAGCTTAGGAGGGGCGGGGGGCGACTTCAATGAGCAGTTCTTC. The variable domain in full, completed from reference TRBV7-8 and TRBJ2-1, reads GAGVSQSPRYKVAKRGQDVALRCDPISGHVSLFWYQQALGQGPEFLTYFQNEAQLDKSGLPSDRFFAERPEGSVSTLKIQRTQQEDSAVYLCASSLGGAGGDFNEQFFGPGTRLTVL.

This chain connects TRBV7-2 to TRBJ2-3; TRBD2 matches at 14 bases. The V gene end was trimmed by 5 bases and the J gene end by 5 bases; junction bases not matched to a gene: 3. The CDR3 spans 15 residues. Germline CDR1 and CDR2: SGHTA and FQGNSA. This chain's CDR3 is CASSAGLAGVDTQYF. In DNA, the CDR3 is TGTGCCAGCAGCGCGGGACTAGCGGGAGTAGATACGCAGTATTTT.

The V and J genes are TRBV23-1 and TRBJ2-7; D not resolved. TRBV23-1 qualifies as an ORF whose function is uncertain. The CDR3 spans 22 residues. V was clipped by 2 bases and J by 0 bases, with 32 bases between them. The CDR3, as DNA: TGCGCCAGCAGTCAAAAATCCCCCCGTGGCATTTCCCTCCCCAGCGCCTCCTACGAGCAGTACTTC. Amino acids: CASSQKSPRGISLPSASYEQYF.

This chain connects TRBV27 to TRBJ2-1; possible D gene TRBD2, 5 bases. This CDR3 is built from 16 residues. Germline assignment: CDR1 MNHEY and CDR2 SMNVEV (reference sequence). V dropped 3 bases and J dropped 8 bases, with 20 bases sitting between them. CDR3 loop: CASSFRPGKIWDEQFF. In DNA, the CDR3 is TGTGCCAGCAGTTTCCGACCGGGGAAGATTTGGGATGAGCAGTTCTTC.

The chain employs TRBV2 and TRBJ1-1; 7 nucleotides match TRBD1. Germline V gene lookup returns CDR1 SNHLY and CDR2 FYNNEI. The CDR3 contains 14 residues. V shed 8 bases and J 8 bases; nucleotides not matched to a gene: 14. Written as DNA, the CDR3 is TGTGCCAGCGAGAGGCACAGGGGCTCCTCGGAAGCTTTCTTT. It is translated as CASERHRGSSEAFF.

The chain is built from TRBV2 and TRBJ2-4, with 12 bases aligning to TRBD2. The germline gives CDR1 SNHLY, CDR2 FYNNEI. This CDR3 is built from 16 residues. The ends lost 7 bases at V and 3 bases at J; junction bases unmatched: 7. The CDR3: CASIVLAGGVKNIQYF. CDR3 sequence (DNA): TGTGCCAGCATCGTACTAGCGGGAGGTGTCAAAAACATTCAGTACTTC.

This clone was counted a single time. The chain carries TRBV7-8 and TRBJ2-1, with TRBD2 matching over 7 bases. Germline-derived CDR1 and CDR2 are SGHVS and FQNEAQ. This CDR3 has 14 amino acids. The V and J ends lost 5 bases and 12 bases, in that order; junction bases with no gene match: 13. CDR3 bases: TGTGCCAGCAGCCCCCCGTCGGGGGGAATGTTGCAGTTCTTC. Translated: CASSPPSGGMLQFF.

The chain uses TRBV25-1 and TRBJ1-2; 10 bases agree with TRBD1. Germline lookup yields CDR1 MGHDK and CDR2 SYGVNS. This CDR3 comprises 13 residues. Losses at the gene ends were 5 bases for V and 5 bases for J; bases not matched to a gene: 2. The CDR3 sequence is CASSTGQGYGYTF. The CDR3 DNA sequence: TGTGCCAGCAGTACGGGACAGGGGTATGGCTACACCTTC.

The rearrangement links TRBV6-5 to TRBJ1-1, with TRBD1 matching over 7 bases. The V gene end was trimmed by 6 bases and the J gene end by 5 bases; junction bases not matched to a gene: 9. Germline CDR1 MNHEY, CDR2 SVGAGI. CDR3 size: 14 residues. This chain's CDR3 is CASRQGMEETEAFF. CDR3 in DNA: TGTGCCAGCAGACAGGGGATGGAGGAAACTGAAGCTTTCTTT.

V and J are TRBV5-4 and TRBJ2-3; the D is unclear. Germline V gives CDR1 SGHNT, CDR2 YYREEE (reference sequence). CDR3 length equals 16 residues. V dropped 6 bases and J dropped 0 bases, with 17 bases sitting between them. CDR3 bases: TGTGCCAGCACTCCCAGTATAGGAGTCAGCACAGATACGCAGTATTTT. The encoded protein is CASTPSIGVSTDTQYF.